What follows describes a single T cell receptor beta chain. The data were taken from a study of blood T cell repertoires in COVID-19. Study information: Italy, Spain and the United States were the sources of the convalescent and acute COVID-19 samples. PBMCs, B-cell-depleted T cells, or T cells provided the cDNA or gDNA that made up the material.

Seattle patient enrollment occurred during active infection, with longitudinal follow-up thereafter. Study processing details: How many nucleated cells were present was estimated from reference gene primer amplification. The table came from immunoSEQ multiplex PCR; TCRdb's copy has only in-frame clones and leaves some out. The DNA was the basis for D and trimming; V, J and clone size are from that table. The table lists some 400,000 clones, over 75% of them singletons. CDR1 and CDR2 (germline): SGHTA, FQGNSA. This CDR3 has 14 amino acids. V lost 1 base, J lost 3 bases, and 9 bases lay in between. The specimen was peripheral blood. The J gene is TRBJ1-1, the V gene TRBV7-2; the D gene is possibly TRBD1 (5 bases). The clonotype comes from a woman aged 55-69 years with COVID-19, enrolled during active disease. The CDR3 DNA reads TGTGCCAGCAGCTTAGGGGGCACGCACACTGAAGCTTTCTTT. It codes for CASSLGGTHTEAFF.